This entry features one T cell receptor (beta chain) sequence. Its antigen remains unknown. This entry is derived from a study of Ad26.COV2.S vaccination and SARS-CoV-2 variants. Study information: Administration of Ad26.COV2.S was intramuscular, either once or twice 56 days apart.

As to treatment: 15 to 20 received Ad26.COV2.S at low or high dose, single or two shots; 5 received placebo; per-sample allocation not given. Material that was analyzed had been drawn on day 63 after the first vaccine or placebo injection. An adult aged 18-55 years in Boston served as the donor. Vaccine was an Ad26 vector expressing Wuhan-strain SARS-CoV-2 spike. Study-level results: Ad26.COV2.S recipients had broader spike-specific TCRs (P = 0.0014).

The CDR3 is 21 amino acids. TCRdb's table, derived via immunoSEQ multiplex PCR, lists solely in-frame clones and lacks some. The sample lists some 410,000 clones, around 92% occurring once. The rearrangement joins TRBV12-1 to TRBJ2-3; the table's D call, TRBD2, was not checked against the DNA. TRBV12-1 is shown as a pseudogene. The sequencing here drew on peripheral blood, taken in a trial of Ad26.COV2.S vaccine versus placebo. The clonotype originates from a person between 18 and 65 years old who received the Ad26.COV2.S COVID-19 vaccine or a placebo. This CDR3 is CASSPPRTSGGPPASTDTQYF. The CDR3 coding sequence is TGTGCCAGCAGCCCTCCTCGGACTAGCGGGGGACCCCCAGCTAGCACAGATACGCAGTATTTT.